This T cell receptor (beta chain) was sequenced for a study of T cell changes during pregnancy in multiple sclerosis. Profiling relied on immunoSEQ multiplex PCR, and the TCRdb table lists in-frame clones only, not all of them. The sample shows tens of thousands of clones, more than 80% of them seen only once. V shed 6 bases and J 7 bases; nucleotides not matched to a gene: 2. This CDR3 spans 11 amino acids. The germline CDR1 and CDR2 sequences are MNHEY and SVGAGI. The clonotype was recovered from a female donor with multiple sclerosis, enrolled in a pregnancy study. This specimen was peripheral blood, taken in the second trimester of pregnancy. The chain uses TRBV6-5 and TRBJ2-5, with TRBD2 matching over 7 bases. CDR3: CASSPGGTQYF. The CDR3, as DNA: TGTGCCAGCAGCCCGGGGGGGACCCAGTACTTC.